These T cell receptor beta chains were read from a single sample in a study of cytomegalovirus exposure and HLA in healthy donors. Produced via immunoSEQ multiplex PCR; TCRdb's table is partial and in-frame only. The sample carries some 95,000 clones, about four fifths recorded once. Sequenced sample: PBMCs. All receptors derive from a middle-aged woman in good health and CMV-seropositive. Each CDR3 is given with its conserved first and last residue. A D gene is named only where the DNA matches it firmly. Part of the rows lack a size; the others show once, few, many or a class for expanded clones.

NA	TRBJ2-2	TRBV6-1	TRBD1	TGTGCCAGCAGTGAGCCAGGGGGTAACACCGGGGAGCTGTTTTTT	CASSEPGGNTGELFF
NA	TRBJ2-7	TRBV4-1	NA	TGCGCCAGCAGCCAAATCGACAGAACCTACGAGCAGTACTTC	CASSQIDRTYEQYF
once	TRBJ2-1	TRBV27	TRBD2	TGTGCCAGCAGTTCTCCTAGCGGGAGAGGATCCTACAATGAGCAGTTCTTC	CASSSPSGRGSYNEQFF
NA	TRBJ2-3	TRBV6-5	TRBD2	TGTGCCAGCAGCAGCGGGACTAGCACAGATACGCAGTATTTT	CASSSGTSTDTQYF
NA	TRBJ2-7	TRBV30	NA	TGTGCCTGGAGTGTACCTAGCCTAACCTACGAGCAGTACTTC	CAWSVPSLTYEQYF
NA	TRBJ2-1	TRBV5-8	NA	TGTGCCAGCAGCCCCACTCCGGGTTTGAGGAATGAGCAGTTCTTC	CASSPTPGLRNEQFF
NA	TRBJ1-4	TRBV2	NA	TGTGCCAGCAGTAACCAGGGTGGGTTAGGTGAAAAACTGTTTTTT	CASSNQGGLGEKLFF
NA	TRBJ2-3	TRBV15	TRBD2	TGTGCCACCAGCAGAGGGGAGCACGGGCTAGCGGGCACAGATACGCAGTATTTT	CATSRGEHGLAGTDTQYF
once	TRBJ2-4	TRBV28	NA	TGTGCCAGCAGTTTATTGGGGACCGGAGGGCTAGCCAAAAACATTCAGTACTTC	CASSLLGTGGLAKNIQYF
NA	TRBJ1-3	TRBV4-1	NA	TGCGCCAGCAGTCAAGATTCTTTCGGACAGTTTGCTGGAAACACCATATATTTT	CASSQDSFGQFAGNTIYF
once	TRBJ2-1	TRBV5-3	TRBD2	TGTGCCAGAAGCTCACGGACTAGCGGGAGTTGTGAGCAGTTCTTC	CARSSRTSGSCEQFF
NA	TRBJ1-5	TRBV7-2	NA	TGTGCCAGCAGCTTATGGGTGGGAGGTCAGCCCCAGCATTTT	CASSLWVGGQPQHF
NA	TRBJ2-3	TRBV10-3	TRBD1	TGTGCCATCAGCCCTGGACAGGGCGGCACAGATACGCAGTATTTT	CAISPGQGGTDTQYF
NA	TRBJ2-7	TRBV2	NA	TGTGCCAGCACAGGGCTCAGCGAGCAGTACTTC	CASTGLSEQYF
NA	TRBJ2-3	TRBV4-1	NA	TGCGCCAGCAGCCACAGGGGCACGATCACAGATACGCAGTATTTT	CASSHRGTITDTQYF
few	TRBJ2-3	TRBV5-1	NA	TGCGCCAGCAGCGCGACCCGTCGGGAAGATACGCAGTATTTT	CASSATRREDTQYF
NA	TRBJ1-2	TRBV5-1	TRBD1	TGCGCCAGCAGCGGATGGGACAGGGCAATCTTTACCTTC	CASSGWDRAIFTF
NA	TRBJ2-7	TRBV14	NA	TGTGCCAGCAGCCAAGGTTACTACGAGCAGTACTTC	CASSQGYYEQYF
NA	TRBJ1-1	TRBV6-1	NA	TGTGCCAGCAGTGAATTGGGGGCGCGGACTGAAGCTTTCTTT	CASSELGARTEAFF
once	TRBJ1-3	TRBV4-1	NA	TGCGCCAGCAGCCGAGCTGGAAACACCATATATTTT	CASSRAGNTIYF
NA	TRBJ2-2	TRBV19	TRBD2	TGTGCCAGTAGTTCGGTACTAGCGGGATCCGGGGAGCTGTTTTTT	CASSSVLAGSGELFF
NA	TRBJ1-3	TRBV7-9	NA	TGTGCCAGCAGCTCCGCGACTATCTCTGGAAACACCATATATTTT	CASSSATISGNTIYF
NA	TRBJ2-3	TRBV7-6	TRBD2	TGTGCCAGCAGCTTAGCCGGGGGGGTGGATACGCAGTATTTT	CASSLAGGVDTQYF
NA	TRBJ2-3	TRBV5-6	TRBD2	TGTGCCAGCAGCTTTGGGGCTAGCGGGCTAGATACGCAGTATTTT	CASSFGASGLDTQYF
once	TRBJ1-4	TRBV10-3	TRBD1	TGTGCCATCAGTGATAACAGGGGGGAAAAACTGTTTTTT	CAISDNRGEKLFF
NA	TRBJ2-1	TRBV19	TRBD1	TGTGCCAGTAGTGCTGGGGCCGGGACAGGGTTTGTTCATGAGCAGTTCTTC	CASSAGAGTGFVHEQFF
NA	TRBJ2-1	TRBV10-3	TRBD2	TGTGCCATCCTGCGGGAGACACACAATGAGCAGTTCTTC	CAILRETHNEQFF
NA	TRBJ2-6	TRBV5-1	NA	TGCGCCAGCAGCCAGTCACCCGGGGACTCTGGGGCCAACGTCCTGACTTTC	CASSQSPGDSGANVLTF
NA	TRBJ1-2	TRBV10-3	NA	TGTGCCATCAGTGAGTCGGACACCCCAGCTAACTATGGCTACACCTTC	CAISESDTPANYGYTF
NA	TRBJ2-7	TRBV28	NA	TGTGCCAGCAGTTTTGTCATCTCCTACGAGCAGTACTTC	CASSFVISYEQYF
NA	TRBJ1-1	TRBV29-1	NA	TGCAGCGTTGTAACACAGATGAACACTGAAGCTTTCTTT	CSVVTQMNTEAFF
NA	TRBJ2-5	TRBV25-1	NA	TGTGCAACCAACGGGGGAGGCGAGACCCAGTACTTC	CATNGGGETQYF
NA	TRBJ1-1	TRBV12-1	NA	TGTGCCAGCAGCTCCCGGGACAGGGGCGGGAACACTGAAGCTTTCTTT	CASSSRDRGGNTEAFF
NA	TRBJ2-1	TRBV9	TRBD2	TGTGCCAGCAGCAAGGGACTAGCATCCTACAATGAGCAGTTCTTC	CASSKGLASYNEQFF
few	TRBJ1-3	TRBV4-1	TRBD1	TGCGCCAGCAGCCGAGCTGGGACAGGGGTTGGAAACACCATATATTTT	CASSRAGTGVGNTIYF
NA	TRBJ1-1	TRBV5-4	NA	TGTGCCAGCAGCTTACAGGGTGTTGAAACTGAAGCTTTCTTT	CASSLQGVETEAFF
once	TRBJ2-1	TRBV10-3	NA	TGTGCCATCATGGGCAGGGGAGAGCATGAGCAGTTCTTC	CAIMGRGEHEQFF
NA	TRBJ1-1	TRBV6-1	TRBD1	TGTGCCAGCAGCCTACAGGGGAGGAACACTGAAGCTTTCTTT	CASSLQGRNTEAFF
few	TRBJ2-3	TRBV11-2	NA	TGTGCCAGCAGCTTAGACGGGAGCACAGATACGCAGTATTTT	CASSLDGSTDTQYF
NA	TRBJ2-6	TRBV19	NA	TGTGCCAGTAGTATAAGAGGTTCCGGGGCCAACGTCCTGACTTTC	CASSIRGSGANVLTF
NA	TRBJ2-3	TRBV6-5	NA	TGTGCCAGCAGTCTCGAACTCCGCACAGATACGCAGTATTTT	CASSLELRTDTQYF
NA	TRBJ2-7	TRBV7-2	NA	TGTGCCAGCAGCTTTGAAGGGGGATACGAGCAGTACTTC	CASSFEGGYEQYF
NA	TRBJ2-7	TRBV19	TRBD2	TGTGCCACCCATGGCCCGGGACTAGCGGGGATGTTCTACGAGCAGTACTTC	CATHGPGLAGMFYEQYF
NA	TRBJ1-4	TRBV28	TRBD1	TGTGCCAGCAGGAAGGACAGGGGGCGCGAAAAACTGTTTTTT	CASRKDRGREKLFF
once	TRBJ1-3	TRBV7-9	NA	TGTGCCAGCAGCACCGGTGGAAACACCATATATTTT	CASSTGGNTIYF
NA	TRBJ1-3	TRBV18	NA	TGTGCCAGCTCACCCAGGGCTGGAAACACCATATATTTT	CASSPRAGNTIYF
NA	TRBJ2-7	TRBV28	NA	TGTGCCAGCACCAAAAGTACGGGGTGGCAGTACTTC	CASTKSTGWQYF
NA	TRBJ1-3	TRBV10-3	TRBD1	TGTGCCGCACGGACAGGGCTTGCCTCTGGAAACACCATATATTTT	CAARTGLASGNTIYF
NA	TRBJ2-2	TRBV5-1	TRBD2	TGCGCCAGCAGCTTGAATCGGGGGGACACCGGGGAGCTGTTTTTT	CASSLNRGDTGELFF
NA	TRBJ2-7	TRBV5-1	TRBD2	TGCGCCAGCAGCTTGGCCGGGGGGACCACCTACGAGCAGTACTTC	CASSLAGGTTYEQYF
once	TRBJ1-2	TRBV7-9	TRBD1	TGTGCCAGCAGAGACAGGGACGACTATGGCTACACCTTC	CASRDRDDYGYTF
NA	TRBJ2-2	TRBV28	NA	TGTGCCAGCCGCCACGGGTCAGATAACACCGGGGAGCTGTTTTTT	CASRHGSDNTGELFF
once	TRBJ2-7	TRBV21-1	NA	TGTGCCAGCAGCAAACTGGAAGGACTAGCGGGAAGCTACGAGCAGTACTTC	CASSKLEGLAGSYEQYF
NA	TRBJ1-2	TRBV27	TRBD1	TGTGCCAGCAGTTCGGGGACAGGGAGGTTCTATGGCTACACCTTC	CASSSGTGRFYGYTF
NA	TRBJ2-3	TRBV5-6	NA	TGTGCCAGCAGCTTGGGGACATACGGAGATACGCAGTATTTT	CASSLGTYGDTQYF
NA	TRBJ2-3	TRBV4-1	TRBD2	TGCGCCAGCAGCCAAGTCGGTCGGCGGGAGGGCAGAAAGAGCACAGATACGCAGTATTTT	CASSQVGRREGRKSTDTQYF
NA	TRBJ2-1	TRBV5-1	NA	TGCGCCAGCAGCTTGGCGTCTAACTACAATGAGCAGTTCTTC	CASSLASNYNEQFF
few	TRBJ1-4	TRBV9	TRBD1	TGTGCCAGCAGCGTAGGAGACAGGGTAGACGAAAAACTGTTTTTT	CASSVGDRVDEKLFF
NA	TRBJ2-7	TRBV10-2	TRBD2	TGCGCCAGCAGTGAAGCCTCGGGACTAGCGGGAGGGCGGCAGTACTTC	CASSEASGLAGGRQYF
few	TRBJ1-2	TRBV27	NA	TGTGCCAGCAGTAGACTTGGGGAGGGCTACACCTTC	CASSRLGEGYTF